A selection of T cell receptor beta chains follows, all from one sample in a study of molecular identifiers for immune sequencing clone quantification. Each CDR3 protein is one row after TCRdb ran MiXCR on the PCR reads. The sample yields approximately 670,000 distinct CDR3 sequences, just under 20% seen once. Sequencing was performed on naive CD8+ T cells from blood, with Jurkat cell RNA spiked in. The receptors shown here come from a human donor in good health. Some libraries in this study had Jurkat cell RNA spiked in. CDR3s leave out the opening cysteine and the closing phenylalanine or tryptophan.

v_gene	j_gene	CDR3aa
TRBV20-1	TRBJ2-7	SARDDGRAGYEQY
TRBV14	TRBJ2-1	ASSLSGISYNEQF
TRBV9	TRBJ2-1	ASSPFSGNNEQF
TRBV29-1	TRBJ1-2	SVAGGQGEKGYT
TRBV27	TRBJ2-7	ASSLYLGDPPGEQY
TRBV14	TRBJ2-3	ASSQWTSGTDTQY
TRBV29-1	TRBJ2-5	SVEGGAGQETQY
TRBV12-3/TRBV12-4	TRBJ2-3	ASGGGDTQY
TRBV15	TRBJ2-1	ATSRDKDSSNNEQF
TRBV11-1	TRBJ2-1	ASSLGTSLQNEQF
TRBV20-1	TRBJ2-7	SAEGLATVYEQY
TRBV28	TRBJ1-2	ASSFEEGGLNYYGYT
TRBV7-9	TRBJ2-7	ASSQAGSYEQY
TRBV4-1	TRBJ2-6	ASSQVQGLISGANVLT
TRBV6-5	TRBJ2-2	ASRPDRGTGELF
TRBV18	TRBJ2-7	ASSPPGQGNEQY
TRBV11-2	TRBJ2-3	ASSKGWDTDTQY
TRBV28	TRBJ2-2	ASSLSGWGTGELF
TRBV19	TRBJ2-7	ASSTRTDPYEQY
TRBV19	TRBJ2-7	ASSIAGVTYEQY
TRBV27	TRBJ2-7	ANSPLARAVVTYEQY
TRBV4-2	TRBJ2-7	ASSQETAGGRDGQY
TRBV10-3	TRBJ2-7	AISEGTSTEQY
TRBV28	TRBJ1-5	ASNERTSSNQPQH
TRBV6-2/TRBV6-3	TRBJ2-7	ASRLWAGDSYEQY
TRBV9	TRBJ1-5	ASSVASDSQPQH
TRBV30	TRBJ2-7	AWSRVVTYEQY
TRBV2	TRBJ2-1	ASSETSFRGYNEQF
TRBV27	TRBJ2-1	ASSFGQDNEQF
TRBV27	TRBJ1-5	ASSGLQGGNQPQH
TRBV12-3/TRBV12-4	TRBJ1-1	ASSFGVTAF
TRBV5-5	TRBJ2-7	ASSLGGGGMDEQY
TRBV30	TRBJ2-2	AWSARLTGATGELF
TRBV7-6	TRBJ2-2	ASRSNRGQDGELF
TRBV9	TRBJ2-1	AGSVGRANEQF
TRBV30	TRBJ2-7	AWSTAGVTYEQY
TRBV5-6	TRBJ2-6	ASSLIREDVNVLT
TRBV6-6	TRBJ2-3	ASTDQGGTGVYTDTQY
TRBV6-2/TRBV6-3	TRBJ1-1	ASSYGEKAVNTEAF
TRBV7-6	TRBJ1-1	ASSLEGWGEAF
TRBV7-2	TRBJ1-1	ASSPIDWSTEAF
TRBV12-3/TRBV12-4	TRBJ2-3	ASSLQRVRRTDTQY
TRBV27	TRBJ2-2	ASRPIAPRSSGELF
TRBV28	TRBJ2-3	ASSSGLAGTDTQY
TRBV9	TRBJ1-1	ASSVWDSMNTEAF
TRBV5-1	TRBJ1-2	ASSLGPGVNYGYT
TRBV6-5	TRBJ2-7	ASSYSGTSLYEQY
TRBV12-3/TRBV12-4	TRBJ2-1	ASRDGYNEQF
TRBV4-3	TRBJ2-1	ASSQDSLGITKQF
TRBV20-1	TRBJ2-2	SASTLSNTGELF
TRBV19	TRBJ2-7	ASSIGFGSYEQY
TRBV19	TRBJ1-4	ASSMVREGEEKLF
TRBV7-9	TRBJ1-2	ASSLVAGNYGYT
TRBV3-1	TRBJ2-5	ASSQDFGGELETQY
TRBV28	TRBJ2-7	ASSFPAQGRGGYEQY
TRBV14	TRBJ2-5	ASSQDPYERQETQY